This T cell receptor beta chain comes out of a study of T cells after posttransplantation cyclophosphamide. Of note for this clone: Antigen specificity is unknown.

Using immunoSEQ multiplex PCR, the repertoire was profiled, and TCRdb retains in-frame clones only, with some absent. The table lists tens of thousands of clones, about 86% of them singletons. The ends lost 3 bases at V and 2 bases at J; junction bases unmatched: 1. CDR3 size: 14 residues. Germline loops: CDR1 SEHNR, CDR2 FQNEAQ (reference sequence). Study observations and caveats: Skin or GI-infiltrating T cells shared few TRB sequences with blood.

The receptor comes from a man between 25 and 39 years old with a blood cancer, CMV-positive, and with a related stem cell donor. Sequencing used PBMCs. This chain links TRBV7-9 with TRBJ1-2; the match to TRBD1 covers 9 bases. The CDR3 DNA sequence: TGTGCCAGCAGCTTCGACAGGGGGAACTATGGCTACACCTTC. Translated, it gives CASSFDRGNYGYTF.